The following is a T cell receptor (beta chain) sequence with its context. V was clipped by 0 bases and J by 4 bases; unmatched bases: 20. CDR3 length equals 21 residues. Germline assignment: CDR1 SGHRS and CDR2 YFSETQ. The sample belongs to a study of blood T cell repertoires in COVID-19. The repertoire was sequenced with immunoSEQ multiplex PCR; TCRdb's copy has only in-frame clones and lacks some. This sample has almost 300,000 clones, with around nine tenths found just once. The receptor comes from a man between 65 and 80 years old with acute or convalescent COVID-19. The chain carries TRBV5-1 and TRBJ2-3, with 10 bases lining up with TRBD2. Sequenced material: peripheral blood. The CDR3 is CASSLGGGFYASGSGPDTQYF. The CDR3, as DNA: TGCGCCAGCAGCTTGGGCGGTGGCTTTTACGCTAGCGGGAGCGGGCCAGATACGCAGTATTTT.